This TCR beta chain was observed in a study of human T cells and chemical hapten exposure. TCRdb ran MiXCR on the RACE reads and lists one entry per CDR3 protein. The data contain 100,000 to 150,000 distinct CDR3 sequences, about 13% of them singletons. Time point here: pre-sensitization, week 0. Treatment: therapeutic diphenylcyclopropenone sensitization with weekly scalp DPC. This CDR3 region has 15 residues. Trimming removed 0 bases at V and 12 bases at J, with 18 bases between. The germline CDR1 and CDR2 sequences are SGHAT and FQNNGV. The receptor was isolated from a woman aged 18-29 years with alopecia areata. Some clones in this sample may be carry-over from other donors' samples. The rearrangement uses TRBV11-2 and TRBJ2-1; D call uncertain. This sample comprised whole blood, obtained in connection with sensitization to the hapten diphenylcyclopropenone (DPC). CDR3 protein: CASSLDFAGSRGQFF. The CDR3 DNA sequence: TGTGCCAGCAGCTTAGATTTCGCCGGTAGCCGCGGGCAGTTCTTC.